This T cell receptor beta chain is from a study of T cells in localized non-small cell lung cancer (TCRdb year 2020). For the study in its entirety: The study analyzed T cell repertoires of about 230 early-stage NSCLC patients, comparing tumors and uninvolved tumor-adjacent lungs. The cohort was made up of around 250 treatment-naive NSCLC patients whose localized lung tumors had been resected. Of the NSCLC patients, 120 to 150 were male and around 99 were female, and the mean age was approximately 69 years. On the study overall, not on this receptor specifically: The highest T cell clonality was observed in uninvolved tumor-adjacent lung, where clonality exceeded that of tumor, suggesting that antigenic responses were more focused in uninvolved tumor-adjacent lung. A median of 57 of the top 100 tumor clones were detected in paired uninvolved adjacent lung, and about 29 of these tumor clones were also found among the top 100 clones of the paired uninvolved adjacent lung. Since the design was exploratory, TCR variables were selected using unadjusted p-values with no false-discovery rate correction. Because multi-region sequencing of the tumors was not done, intratumor heterogeneity could not be ruled out. Longer overall survival was associated with higher T cell density in blood, whereas shorter survival was associated with higher clonality in adjacent lung.

CDR1 and CDR2 were assigned from the germline V gene as MNHEY and SVGAGI. From the cysteine up to the phenylalanine, the CDR3 has a length of 14 residues. Only CDR3 DNA is held: 42 bases, read in frame from base 1. The V and J ends are trimmed by 5 bases and 4 bases, leaving 14 bases between them. At diagnosis, peripheral blood, uninvolved tumor-adjacent lung and tumor were collected and were preserved as a mix of fresh-frozen and FFPE material. Blood samples were analyzed as peripheral blood mononuclear cells for TCR repertoire profiling. Notes on this clone: Its target antigen remains unknown. No much larger clonotype is one base removed from it; base qualities were not supplied.

TCR beta CDR3 regions were sequenced from DNA using the immunoSEQ Assay. Concerning the study's data processing: To compute T cell density, TCR beta template counts were normalized to usable DNA, which was estimated by amplifying housekeeping genes. Richness was estimated using the preseqR package, with extrapolation to 400,000 templates for PBMC samples and to 120,000 templates for tissue samples. Clonality was taken to be one minus Pielou's evenness. Tissue-enriched TCRs were identified by differential abundance testing using productive amino-acid clonotypes, minimum total count 5 and alpha 0.1. The Jaccard Index and the Morisita Overlap Index were used to measure repertoire overlap between compartments. GLIPH clustered TCR beta CDR3s with public tetramer-defined viral CDR3s; viral motifs required at least three viral sequences plus V-gene enrichment. The table comes from immuneACCESS by way of TCRdb, which keeps in-frame sequences with V and J called. Part of the clones is missing from these tables; in studies checked, under half for an unresolved V gene and the rest for unknown reasons. V and J calls and clone size come straight from that table; D and trimming were deduced from the DNA. The sample includes some 49,000 clones, with 81% observed a single time. The ten largest clones take up roughly 17% of the sample.

The receptor's source is a man aged 40 to 70 with stage III lung adenocarcinoma. Here the sequenced sample was peripheral blood mononuclear cells, taken before any cancer treatment. Rearrangement joined TRBV6-5 to TRBJ1-2; the D gene cannot be named for sure. The CDR3 protein is CASSAWKTAYGYTF. The DNA sequence follows: TGTGCCAGCAGTGCCTGGAAGACGGCCTATGGCTACACCTTC.